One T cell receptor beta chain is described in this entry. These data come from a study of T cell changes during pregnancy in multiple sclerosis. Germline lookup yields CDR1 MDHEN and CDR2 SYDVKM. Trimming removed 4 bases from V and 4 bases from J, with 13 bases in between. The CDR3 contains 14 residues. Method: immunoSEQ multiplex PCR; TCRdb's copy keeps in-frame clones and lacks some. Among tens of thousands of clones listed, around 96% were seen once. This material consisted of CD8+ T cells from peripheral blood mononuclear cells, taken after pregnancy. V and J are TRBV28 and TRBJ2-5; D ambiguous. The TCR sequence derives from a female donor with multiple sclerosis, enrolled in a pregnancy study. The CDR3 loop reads CASSSLGLGETQYF. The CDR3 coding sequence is TGTGCCAGCAGTTCCCTAGGTCTGGGAGAGACCCAGTACTTC.